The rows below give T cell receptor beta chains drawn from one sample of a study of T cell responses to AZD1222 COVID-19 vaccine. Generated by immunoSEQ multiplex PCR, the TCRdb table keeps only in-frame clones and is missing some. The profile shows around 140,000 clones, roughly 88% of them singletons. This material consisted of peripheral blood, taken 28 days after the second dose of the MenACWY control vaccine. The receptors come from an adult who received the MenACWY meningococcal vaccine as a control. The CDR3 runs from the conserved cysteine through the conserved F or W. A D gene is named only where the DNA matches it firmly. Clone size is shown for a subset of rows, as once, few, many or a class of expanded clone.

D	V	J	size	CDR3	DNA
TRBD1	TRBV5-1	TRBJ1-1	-	CASSRRAGQGSDEAFF	TGCGCCAGCAGCCGTAGGGCGGGACAGGGGTCAGATGAAGCTTTCTTT
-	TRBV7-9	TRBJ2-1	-	CASSNPPGAGSSYNEQFF	TGTGCCAGCAGCAATCCACCGGGGGCGGGAAGCTCCTACAATGAGCAGTTCTTC
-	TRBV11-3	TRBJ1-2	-	CASSIRVGYKDGYTF	TGTGCCAGCAGCATCAGGGTTGGGTATAAGGATGGCTACACCTTC
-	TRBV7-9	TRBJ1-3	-	CASSLVYNTIYF	TGTGCCAGCAGCTTAGTATATAATACCATATATTTT
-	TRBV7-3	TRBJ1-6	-	CASSADRTSPLHF	TGTGCCAGCAGCGCGGACAGAACGTCACCCCTCCACTTT
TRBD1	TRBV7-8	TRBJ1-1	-	CASSGQGYARDTEAFF	TGTGCCAGCAGTGGACAGGGGTATGCGAGAGACACTGAAGCTTTCTTT
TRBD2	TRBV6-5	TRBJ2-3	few	CASSYSGTERGDTQYF	TGTGCCAGCAGTTACAGCGGGACCGAGCGGGGAGATACGCAGTATTTT
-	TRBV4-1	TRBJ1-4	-	CASSQDRGRKLFF	TGCGCCAGCAGCCAAGATCGAGGACGAAAACTGTTTTTT
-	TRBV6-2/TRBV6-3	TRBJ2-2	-	CASSLPNEVRGTGELFF	TGTGCCAGCAGTTTACCAAACGAGGTCCGAGGCACCGGGGAGCTGTTTTTT
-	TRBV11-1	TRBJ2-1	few	CASSLVGSLSYNEQFF	TGTGCCAGCAGCTTAGTCGGCAGTTTATCCTACAATGAGCAGTTCTTC
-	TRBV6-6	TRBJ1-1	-	CASSYPGRGDTEAFF	TGTGCCAGCAGTTATCCGGGACGCGGGGACACTGAAGCTTTCTTT
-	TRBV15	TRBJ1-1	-	CATSRPDRLNTEAFF	TGTGCCACCAGCAGACCGGACCGTTTGAACACTGAAGCTTTCTTT
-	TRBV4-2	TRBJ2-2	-	CASSQVTGTNTGELFF	TGTGCCAGCAGCCAAGTAACCGGGACTAACACCGGGGAGCTGTTTTTT
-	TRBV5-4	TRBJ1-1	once	CASLLFVETEAFF	TGTGCCAGCCTGTTATTTGTGGAAACTGAAGCTTTCTTT
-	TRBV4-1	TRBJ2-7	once	CASSPMGYRAEQYF	TGCGCCAGCAGCCCCATGGGCTACAGGGCCGAGCAGTACTTC
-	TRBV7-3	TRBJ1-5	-	CASSLTYSLRSKGAGNQPQHF	TGTGCCAGCAGCTTAACGTATAGTCTTCGTTCTAAGGGAGCGGGCAATCAGCCCCAGCATTTT
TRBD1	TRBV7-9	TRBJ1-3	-	CASSLQGQVGNTIYF	TGTGCCAGCAGCCTCCAGGGACAGGTCGGAAACACCATATATTTT
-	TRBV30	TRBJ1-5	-	CAWSVSARGNQPQHF	TGTGCCTGGAGTGTGTCCGCCCGGGGCAATCAGCCCCAGCATTTT
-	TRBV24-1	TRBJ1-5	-	CATSDSTGTSNQPQHF	TGTGCCACCAGTGATTCCACAGGGACTAGCAATCAGCCCCAGCATTTT
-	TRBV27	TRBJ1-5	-	CASSTRQPQHF	TGTGCCAGCAGCACTCGGCAGCCCCAGCATTTT
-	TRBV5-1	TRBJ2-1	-	CASSIARNEQFF	TGCGCCAGCAGCATCGCACGGAATGAGCAGTTCTTC
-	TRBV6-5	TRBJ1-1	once	CASKQGFGTEAFF	TGTGCCAGCAAGCAGGGGTTTGGTACTGAAGCTTTCTTT
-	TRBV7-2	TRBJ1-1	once	CASSFNAQNTEAFF	TGTGCCAGCAGCTTTAACGCCCAGAACACTGAAGCTTTCTTT
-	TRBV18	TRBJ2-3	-	CASSRTEDTQYF	TGTGCCAGCTCACGGACAGAAGATACGCAGTATTTT
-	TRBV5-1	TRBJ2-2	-	CASSHNSGLSGELFF	TGCGCCAGCAGCCACAATTCAGGGTTGAGCGGGGAGCTGTTTTTT
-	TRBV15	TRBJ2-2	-	CATSRDRGGELFF	TGTGCCACCAGCAGAGATAGGGGCGGGGAGCTGTTTTTT
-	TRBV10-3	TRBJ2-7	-	CAISEWGRNDEQYF	TGTGCCATCAGTGAGTGGGGTCGGAACGACGAGCAGTACTTC
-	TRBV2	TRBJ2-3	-	CASSENRDTDTQYF	TGTGCCAGCAGTGAGAACAGGGACACAGATACGCAGTATTTT
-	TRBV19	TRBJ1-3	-	CASSISGISGNTIYF	TGTGCCAGTAGTATCTCGGGGATCTCTGGAAACACCATATATTTT
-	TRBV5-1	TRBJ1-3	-	CASSLSGNRESGNTIYF	TGCGCCAGCAGCTTGTCTGGAAACAGGGAGTCTGGAAACACCATATATTTT
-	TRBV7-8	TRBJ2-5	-	CASSFIGQPEETQYF	TGTGCCAGCAGCTTCATCGGACAGCCGGAAGAGACCCAGTACTTC
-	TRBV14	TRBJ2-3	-	CASSQGGTVSTDTQYF	TGTGCCAGCAGCCAAGGCGGGACGGTTAGCACAGATACGCAGTATTTT
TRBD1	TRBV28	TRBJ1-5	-	CASSLWTGQGQPQHF	TGTGCCAGCAGTTTGTGGACAGGGCAAGGTCAGCCCCAGCATTTT
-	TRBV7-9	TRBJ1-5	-	CASSLVGFGNQPQHF	TGTGCCAGCAGCTTAGTGGGGTTTGGCAATCAGCCCCAGCATTTT
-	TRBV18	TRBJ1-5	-	CASSPPGEGGQPQHF	TGTGCCAGCTCACCACCGGGAGAGGGGGGTCAGCCCCAGCATTTT
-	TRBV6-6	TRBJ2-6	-	CASSYGRAGANVLTF	TGTGCCAGCAGTTACGGCAGGGCTGGGGCCAACGTCCTGACTTTC
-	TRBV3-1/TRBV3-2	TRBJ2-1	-	CASSQERTEQFF	TGTGCCAGCAGCCAAGAACGGACAGAGCAGTTCTTC
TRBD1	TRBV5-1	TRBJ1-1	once	CASSLGTGNTEAFF	TGCGCCAGCAGCTTGGGGACAGGTAACACTGAAGCTTTCTTT
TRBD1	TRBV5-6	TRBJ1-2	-	CASSPGQGDYGYTF	TGTGCCAGCAGCCCTGGACAGGGAGACTATGGCTACACCTTC
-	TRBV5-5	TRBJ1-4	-	CASSPKTRANEKLFF	TGTGCCAGCAGCCCGAAGACAAGGGCTAATGAAAAACTGTTTTTT
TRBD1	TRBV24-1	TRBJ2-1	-	CATSDTGGPEDEQFF	TGTGCCACCAGTGACACAGGGGGCCCGGAGGATGAGCAGTTCTTC